Presented here are 24 T cell receptor beta chains from one specimen sequenced in a study of identical twins. Each CDR3 protein is one row after TCRdb ran MiXCR on the 5' RACE reads. The sample has 1.5 million to 2 million distinct CDR3 sequences; about 32% are singletons. Sequencing was done on a sample of cord blood. These receptors came from a newborn girl in good health.

This clonotype has just a few counts. The CDR3 loop is CASSSTGPSYEQYF. DNA for the CDR3: TGCGCCAGCAGCTCGACAGGGCCCTCCTACGAGCAGTACTTC. The chain is built from TRBV5-1 and TRBJ2-7; TRBD1 agrees at 7 bases. CDR1 is SGHRS and CDR2 is YFSETQ in the germline V gene. The CDR3 sequence is 14 residues long. Losses at the gene ends were 3 bases for V and 0 bases for J; bases not matched to a gene: 3.

This clonotype has just a few counts. This chain joins TRBV4-2 and TRBJ2-3, with 7 nucleotides matching TRBD2. The CDR3 runs to 17 residues. The germline CDR1 and CDR2 sequences are LGHNA and YNFKEQ. The trim removed 1 base at V and 1 base at J, leaving 8 bases unmatched. The CDR3 DNA sequence: TGTGCCAGCAGCCAAGGTTTCGTTGCGGGAGGCACAGATACGCAGTATTTT. Its translation: CASSQGFVAGGTDTQYF.

This clonotype has a count of ten or more. The V call is TRBV7-9, the J call TRBJ1-2; D is ambiguous. V lost 3 bases and J 8 bases, leaving 10 bases between the germline ends. The CDR3 has 12 residues. Germline CDR1 SEHNR, CDR2 FQNEAQ (reference sequence). Here the CDR3 reads CASSFMGNGYTF. For the CDR3, the DNA is TGTGCCAGCAGCTTTATGGGAAACGGCTACACCTTC.

This chain joins TRBV6-2 or TRBV6-3 and TRBJ2-7; TRBD1 matches 10 bases. The CDR3 runs to 14 residues. The germline V gene encodes CDR1 MNHEY and CDR2 SVGEGT. J lost 8 bases, V lost 2 bases, and 6 bases had no gene match. Written as DNA, the CDR3 is TGTGCCAGCAGTTACACGGGACAGGGGACAAAGCAGTACTTC. Its translation: CASSYTGQGTKQYF.

The rearrangement uses TRBV2 and TRBJ2-7, with D possibly being TRBD2 (6 bases). CDR1 is SNHLY, CDR2 FYNNEI, per germline. Trimming shortened V by 0 bases and J by 2 bases, and 11 bases separated the two germline ends. This CDR3 contains 15 residues. CDR3 in amino acids: CASSEAAGRTYEQYF. The CDR3 bases are TGTGCCAGCAGTGAAGCGGCGGGGAGGACCTACGAGCAGTACTTC. The full variable domain, its missing parts supplied by reference TRBV2 and TRBJ2-7, is EPEVTQTPSHQVTQMGQEVILRCVPISNHLYFYWYRQILGQKVEFLVSFYNNEISEKSEIFDDQFSVERPDGSNFTLKIRSTKLEDSAMYFCASSEAAGRTYEQYFGPGTRLTVT.

V and J are TRBV20-1 and TRBJ2-5, with 9 bases aligning to TRBD2. CDR3 length: 15 residues. J gave up 1 base and V 6 bases, and 9 bases lay outside the gene matches. The germline CDR1 and CDR2 sequences are DFQATT and SNEGSKA (reference sequence). The CDR3 is CSARPLTSGQETQYF. CDR3 in DNA: TGCAGTGCCCGACCGTTGACTAGCGGCCAAGAGACCCAGTACTTC.

This clonotype has just a few counts. The chain is built from TRBV3-1 and TRBJ2-1; no clear D. The germline V gene has CDR1 LGHDT and CDR2 YNNKEL (reference sequence). This CDR3 is built from 16 residues. V was clipped by 1 base and J by 4 bases, with 14 bases between them. DNA for the CDR3: TGTGCCAGCAGCCAAGGACGGTCGTGGCGGTACAATGAGCAGTTCTTC. Amino acid sequence: CASSQGRSWRYNEQFF.

The V call is TRBV10-3, the J call TRBJ1-3, with D hard to call. Per the germline V gene, CDR1 is ENHRY and CDR2 is SYGVKD. V lost 6 bases and J 3 bases, leaving 12 bases between the germline ends. The CDR3 has 14 amino acids. The CDR3: CAISARGGGNTIYF. The CDR3 DNA reads TGTGCCATCAGCGCCCGGGGAGGTGGAAACACCATATATTTT.

This clonotype was counted a few times. The rearrangement joins TRBV29-1 to TRBJ2-1, with D perhaps given as TRBD1 or TRBD2 (5 bases each). The V end was cut by 4 bases, the J end by 5 bases, with 9 bases between. From germline, CDR1 is SQVTM and CDR2 ANQGSEA. The CDR3 is 12 residues long. The CDR3 nucleotides are TGCAGCGTTGCGGGGCCCAACAATGAGCAGTTCTTC. It codes for CSVAGPNNEQFF.

This sequence joins TRBV24-1 and TRBJ2-7; 7 bases are shared with TRBD2. CDR3 length: 13 amino acids. Losses at the gene ends were 0 bases for V and 5 bases for J; bases not matched to a gene: 0. In germline, CDR1 is KGHDR, CDR2 SFDVKD. In DNA form, the CDR3 reads TGTGCCACCAGTGATTTGCGGGGGGACGAGCAGTACTTC. Encoded protein: CATSDLRGDEQYF.

The table lists this clonotype with a count of one. A read error may explain this, as a much larger clone is one base away. The chain couples TRBV4-1 to TRBJ1-2, with no clear D. The CDR3 loop spans 19 amino acids. Between the trimmed V and J ends, which lost 0 bases and 0 bases, there was a span of 20 bases. In germline, CDR1 is MGHRA, CDR2 YSYEKL. CDR3 nucleotides: TGCGCCAGCAGCCAAGAGCGGGCTGATACGGTACCCTCTAACTATGGCTACACCTTC. Translating gives CASSQERADTVPSNYGYTF.

V gene TRBV3-1 combines with J gene TRBJ2-1; D possibly corresponds to TRBD2 (7 bases). Trimming shortened V by 5 bases and J by 5 bases, and 13 bases separated the two germline ends. Germline V lookup: CDR1 LGHDT, CDR2 YNNKEL (reference sequence). The CDR3 is 14 amino acids. The CDR3 DNA follows: TGTGCCAGCAGCGAAGGGGGGGGGCACAATGAGCAGTTCTTC. Translation gives CASSEGGGHNEQFF.

The rearrangement uses TRBV28 and TRBJ1-2; 8 bases line up with TRBD1. The CDR3 has 16 residues. Germline values: CDR1 MDHEN, CDR2 SYDVKM. V trimming: 5 bases; J trimming: 3 bases; junction bases outside the gene matches: 11. The CDR3 region has the DNA TGTGCCAGCAGTCCCCTTAGACAGGGACAGGACTATGGCTACACCTTC. Protein sequence: CASSPLRQGQDYGYTF.

The J gene is TRBJ1-5, the V gene TRBV5-1; no clear D. Germline V gives CDR1 SGHRS, CDR2 YFSETQ. The CDR3 has 14 residues. The V end was cut by 2 bases, the J end by 4 bases, with 10 bases between. CDR3 loop: CASSFNSLNQPQHF. The DNA of the CDR3 is TGCGCCAGCAGCTTTAACAGCTTAAATCAGCCCCAGCATTTT.

The sample holds a few counts of this clonotype. This sequence joins TRBV20-1 and TRBJ2-7; 9 bases line up with TRBD1. V lost 5 bases to trimming and J lost 4 bases; unmatched junction nucleotides: 9. Germline CDR1 and CDR2: DFQATT and SNEGSKA (reference sequence). The CDR3 has 14 amino acids. CDR3 residues: CSASRQGGIYEQYF. CDR3 nucleotides: TGCAGTGCTTCTCGACAGGGGGGTATATACGAGCAGTACTTC.

This clonotype was counted a single time. Mismatch with germline at one junction end may stem from a read error. This chain connects TRBV29-1 to TRBJ1-2; possibly TRBD1 for D (6 bases). The CDR3 is 12 amino acids. CDR1 and CDR2 (germline): SQVTM, ANQGSEA. CDR3 DNA: TGCAGCGTTGTGGGACATAACTATGACTACACCTTC. Protein product: CSVVGHNYDYTF.

This clonotype was seen at least ten times. This rearrangement joins TRBV6-2 or TRBV6-3 to TRBJ2-3, with 10 nucleotides matching TRBD2. CDR1 is MNHEY and CDR2 is SVGEGT in the germline V gene. This CDR3 has 16 residues. Losses at the gene ends were 6 bases for V and 0 bases for J; bases not matched to a gene: 6. The CDR3, as DNA: TGTGCCAGCAGCCGGGGACTAGCGACCAGCACAGATACGCAGTATTTT. This translates into CASSRGLATSTDTQYF.

The V and J genes are TRBV6-1 and TRBJ2-5; 9 bases align to TRBD1. The V gene's germline CDR1 is MNHNS and CDR2 SASEGT. The ends lost 2 bases at V and 4 bases at J; junction bases unmatched: 5. The CDR3 totals 15 residues. The CDR3 region has the DNA TGTGCCAGCAGTGAAATCCGGACAGGGGCAGAGACCCAGTACTTC. Its translation is CASSEIRTGAETQYF.

The V call is TRBV19, the J call TRBJ2-1; a weak D match, TRBD2 (5 bases). Germline V gene sequence: CDR1 LNHDA, CDR2 SQIVND (reference sequence). The CDR3 is 14 residues long. Deletions cut 1 base from V and 13 bases from J, with 17 bases between. CDR3 amino acids: CASSIVRESETQFF. CDR3 DNA sequence: TGTGCCAGTAGTATAGTAAGGGAGTCAGAGACCCAGTTCTTC.

This clonotype was counted between two and nine times. The chain employs TRBV7-2 and TRBJ2-7; D might be TRBD2 (6 bases). CDR1 and CDR2 (germline): SGHTA, FQGNSA. The CDR3 has 13 residues. With 5 bases removed from V and 7 bases from J, the gap between germline ends came to 15 bases. This chain's CDR3 is CASSPGLSNEQYF. The CDR3 DNA follows: TGTGCCAGCAGCCCGGGACTCTCTAATGAGCAGTACTTC.

The sample holds many counts of this clonotype. This chain uses TRBV9 with TRBJ2-6, with D hard to call. Looked up from germline, CDR1 is SGDLS and CDR2 is YYNGEE. The CDR3 contains 13 residues. Trimming shortened V by 2 bases and J by 2 bases, and 2 bases separated the two germline ends. This CDR3 reads CASSVPGANVLTF. The CDR3 nucleotides are TGTGCCAGCAGCGTTCCTGGGGCCAACGTCCTGACTTTC.

This clonotype turned up a few times. The chain uses TRBV20-1 and TRBJ1-2; D gene unclear. The CDR3 is 14 residues long. The V and J ends lost 0 bases and 7 bases respectively, with 15 bases between them. Germline values: CDR1 DFQATT, CDR2 SNEGSKA (reference sequence). CDR3: CSARDTSLSGGYTF. Here the CDR3 DNA reads TGCAGTGCTAGAGACACATCCCTTTCGGGTGGCTACACCTTC.

CDR3 coding DNA: TGCAGTGCTAGAGGTAGCGGGGGACACTCCTACAATGAGCAGTTCTTC. Translated: CSARGSGGHSYNEQFF. The chain recombines TRBV20-1 with TRBJ2-1; 9 bases agree with TRBD2. This CDR3 has 16 amino acids. The V gene end was trimmed by 1 base and the J gene end by 0 bases; junction bases not matched to a gene: 4. Looked up from germline, CDR1 is DFQATT and CDR2 is SNEGSKA (reference sequence).

The chain has TRBV5-1 and TRBJ2-1, with TRBD2 matching over 11 bases. The ends lost 1 base at V and 9 bases at J; junction bases unmatched: 6. Germline values: CDR1 SGHRS, CDR2 YFSETQ. The CDR3 is 15 amino acids. DNA for the CDR3: TGCGCCAGCAGCTTGATTGGTAGCGGGAGGGTTGAGCAGTTCTTC. This codes for CASSLIGSGRVEQFF. Complete variable domain (other parts from reference TRBV5-1 and TRBJ2-1): KAGVTQTPRYLIKTRGQQVTLSCSPISGHRSVSWYQQTPGQGLQFLFEYFSETQRNKGNFPGRFSGRQFSNSRSEMNVSTLELGDSALYLCASSLIGSGRVEQFFGPGTRLTVL.